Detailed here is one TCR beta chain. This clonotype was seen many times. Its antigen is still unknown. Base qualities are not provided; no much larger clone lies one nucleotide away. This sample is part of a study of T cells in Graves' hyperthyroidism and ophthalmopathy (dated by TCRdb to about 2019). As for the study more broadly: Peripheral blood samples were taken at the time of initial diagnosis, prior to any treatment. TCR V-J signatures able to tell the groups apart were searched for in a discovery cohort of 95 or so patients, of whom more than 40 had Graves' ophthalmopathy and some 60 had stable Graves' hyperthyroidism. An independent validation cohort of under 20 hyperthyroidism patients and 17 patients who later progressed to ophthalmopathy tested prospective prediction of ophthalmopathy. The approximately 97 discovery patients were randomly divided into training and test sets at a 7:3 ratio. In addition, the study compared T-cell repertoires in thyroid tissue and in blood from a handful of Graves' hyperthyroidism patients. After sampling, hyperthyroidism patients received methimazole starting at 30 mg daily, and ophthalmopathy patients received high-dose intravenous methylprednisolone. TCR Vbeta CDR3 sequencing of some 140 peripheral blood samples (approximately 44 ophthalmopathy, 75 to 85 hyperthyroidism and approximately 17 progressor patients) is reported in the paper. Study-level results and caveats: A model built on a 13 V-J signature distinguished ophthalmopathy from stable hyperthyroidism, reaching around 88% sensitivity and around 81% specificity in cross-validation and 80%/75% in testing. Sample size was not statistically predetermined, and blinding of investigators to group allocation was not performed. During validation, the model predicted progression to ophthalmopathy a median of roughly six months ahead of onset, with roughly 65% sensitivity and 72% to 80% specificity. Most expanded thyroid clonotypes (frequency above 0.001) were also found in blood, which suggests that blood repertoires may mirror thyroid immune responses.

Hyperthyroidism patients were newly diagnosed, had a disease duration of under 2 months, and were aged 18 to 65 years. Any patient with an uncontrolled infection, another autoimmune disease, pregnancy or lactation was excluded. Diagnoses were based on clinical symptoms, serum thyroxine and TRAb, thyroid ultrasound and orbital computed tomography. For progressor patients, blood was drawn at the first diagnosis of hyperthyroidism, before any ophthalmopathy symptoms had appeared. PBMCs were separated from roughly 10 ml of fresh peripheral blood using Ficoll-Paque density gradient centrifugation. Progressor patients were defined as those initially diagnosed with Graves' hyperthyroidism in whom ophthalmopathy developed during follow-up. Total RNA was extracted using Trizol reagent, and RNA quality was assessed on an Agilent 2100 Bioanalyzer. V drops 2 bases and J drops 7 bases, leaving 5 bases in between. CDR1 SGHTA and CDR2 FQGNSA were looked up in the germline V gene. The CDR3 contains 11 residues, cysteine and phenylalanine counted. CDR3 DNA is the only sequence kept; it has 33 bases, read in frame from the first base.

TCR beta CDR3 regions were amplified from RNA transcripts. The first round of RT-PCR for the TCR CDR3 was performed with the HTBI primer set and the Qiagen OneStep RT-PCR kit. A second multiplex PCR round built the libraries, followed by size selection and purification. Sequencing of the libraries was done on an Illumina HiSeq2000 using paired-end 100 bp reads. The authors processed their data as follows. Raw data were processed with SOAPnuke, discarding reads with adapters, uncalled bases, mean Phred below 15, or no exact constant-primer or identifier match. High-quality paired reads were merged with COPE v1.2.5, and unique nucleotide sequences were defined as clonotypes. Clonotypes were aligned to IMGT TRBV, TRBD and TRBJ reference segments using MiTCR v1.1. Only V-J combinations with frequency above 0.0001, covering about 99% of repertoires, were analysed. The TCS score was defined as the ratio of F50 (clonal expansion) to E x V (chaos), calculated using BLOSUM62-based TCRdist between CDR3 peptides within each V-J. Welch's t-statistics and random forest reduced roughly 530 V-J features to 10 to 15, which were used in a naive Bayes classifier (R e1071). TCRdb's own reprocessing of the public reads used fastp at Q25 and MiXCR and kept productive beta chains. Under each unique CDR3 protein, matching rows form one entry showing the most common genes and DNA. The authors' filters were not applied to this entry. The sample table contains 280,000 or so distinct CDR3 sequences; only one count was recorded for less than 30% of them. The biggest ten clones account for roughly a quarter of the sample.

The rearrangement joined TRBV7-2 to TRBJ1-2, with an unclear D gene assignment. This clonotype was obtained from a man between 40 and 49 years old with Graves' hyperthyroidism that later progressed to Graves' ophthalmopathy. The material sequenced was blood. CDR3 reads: CASSLSSGYTF. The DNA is TGTGCCAGCAGCTTAAGTTCTGGCTACACCTTC.